This passage covers 10 T cell receptor beta chains from one sample sequenced in a study of blood T cell repertoires in COVID-19. Assay: immunoSEQ multiplex PCR; the TCRdb copy retains only in-frame clones and omits some. Among about 220,000 clones listed, over 70% were seen once. Sequenced input: peripheral blood. Receptors originate from a woman in her 70s with acute or convalescent COVID-19.

The V call is TRBV10-3, the J call TRBJ1-3, with 8 bases lining up with TRBD1. The CDR3 extends over 15 amino acids. The germline V gene encodes CDR1 ENHRY and CDR2 SYGVKD. Trimming removed 2 bases from V and 2 bases from J; junction bases left unmatched: 2. The DNA for the CDR3 is TGTGCCATCAGTGAGGACAGGGGAGCTGGAAACACCATATATTTT. It yields the protein CAISEDRGAGNTIYF.

The chain joins TRBV5-8 to TRBJ2-3; unclear D gene. Per the germline V gene, CDR1 is SGHTS and CDR2 is YDEGEE. This CDR3 has 11 amino acids. Trimming left V 6 bases short and J 8 bases short, with 10 bases between. CDR3 sequence (DNA): TGTGCCAGCACCTCTTTCGGTACGCAGTATTTT. Amino acid sequence: CASTSFGTQYF.

V gene TRBV20-1 combines with J gene TRBJ2-4, with no clear D. The germline V and J ends were trimmed by 5 bases and 6 bases, with 8 bases remaining between them. CDR1 is DFQATT and CDR2 is SNEGSKA in the germline V gene (reference sequence). CDR3 length equals 11 residues. In DNA, the CDR3 is TGCAGTGCTCTCCTCAGAAACATTCAGTACTTC. Protein: CSALLRNIQYF.

The table lists this clone with a count of one. CDR3: CASRADRSGNTEAFF. The CDR3 DNA reads as TGTGCCAGCAGGGCTGACAGGTCGGGGAACACTGAAGCTTTCTTT. This sequence joins TRBV2 and TRBJ1-1; the D gene is possibly TRBD1 (6 bases). The ends were cut back, 6 bases at V and 1 base at J, with 15 bases in the middle. The CDR3 extends over 15 amino acids. Looked up from germline, CDR1 is SNHLY and CDR2 is FYNNEI.

The chain uses TRBV6-5 and TRBJ2-3; the D gene is possibly TRBD1 (6 bases). CDR3 length equals 13 residues. V lost 4 bases and J 4 bases, leaving 9 bases between the germline ends. Germline-derived CDR1 and CDR2 are MNHEY and SVGAGI. CDR3 amino acids: CASSSPGADTQYF. The CDR3 DNA reads TGTGCCAGCAGTTCTCCAGGGGCAGATACGCAGTATTTT.

This clone was seen only a few times. The J gene is TRBJ2-7, the V gene TRBV7-2; D may be TRBD2 (5 bases). This CDR3 region has 15 residues. CDR1 is SGHTA, CDR2 FQGNSA, per germline. V dropped 2 bases and J dropped 0 bases, with 11 bases sitting between them. Here the CDR3 reads CASSLSERVSYEQYF. CDR3 coding DNA: TGTGCCAGCAGCTTATCCGAGAGGGTCTCCTACGAGCAGTACTTC.

The rearrangement joins TRBV5-1 to TRBJ2-7, with D maybe TRBD1 (5 bases). V shed 2 bases and J shed 6 bases, with 12 bases lying between them. In germline, CDR1 is SGHRS, CDR2 YFSETQ. The CDR3 is 13 amino acids. DNA of the CDR3: TGCGCCAGCAGCTTAGGGGTGTCGGGCGAGCAGTACGTC. Its protein product is CASSLGVSGEQYV.

This chain joins TRBV30 and TRBJ1-1; no definite D call. Deletions cut 2 bases from V and 9 bases from J, with 19 bases between. The CDR3 contains 14 residues. Germline CDR1 is GTSNPN and CDR2 is SVGIG (reference sequence). For the CDR3, the DNA is TGTGCCTGGAGTAGGAGGACCCCGCGGGGTCAAGCTTTCTTT. This translates into CAWSRRTPRGQAFF.

This clone was recorded a few times. This rearrangement joins TRBV4-1 to TRBJ1-3, with 8 bases aligning to TRBD1. Losses at the gene ends were 0 bases for V and 5 bases for J; bases not matched to a gene: 3. Germline values: CDR1 MGHRA, CDR2 YSYEKL. The length of the CDR3 is 15 residues. Here the CDR3 DNA reads TGCGCCAGCAGCCAAGACTGGACAGGGAGAAACACCATATATTTT. It codes for CASSQDWTGRNTIYF.

The chain recombines TRBV7-9 with TRBJ2-5, with TRBD2 matching over 10 bases. The CDR3 is 17 amino acids. Germline values: CDR1 SEHNR, CDR2 FQNEAQ (reference sequence). The V and J ends lost 5 bases and 5 bases, in that order; junction bases with no gene match: 14. The CDR3 loop reads CASSKLAGLPVIETQYF. Here the CDR3 DNA reads TGTGCCAGCAGCAAACTAGCGGGGTTGCCTGTTATTGAGACCCAGTACTTC.